One and the same sample provided the 10 T cell receptor beta chains below, sequenced in a study of post-analysis software for immune sequencing data. Whole-study results and caveats: When patients were compared with controls, 4 or 5 TRBV segments were more frequent, TRBV5-6, TRBV5-1 and TRBV20-1 among them.

Incorporated into the TCR beta cDNA libraries were unique molecular identifiers, which served to reduce PCR and sequencing biases. TCRdb independently ran MiXCR on the PCR reads; one entry per CDR3 protein. The sample has approximately 440,000 distinct CDR3 sequences, roughly 45% seen once. Their antigens are not known. The sample consisted of blood. These TCRs come from a girl aged 10-17 years with multiple sclerosis.

This clonotype has just a few counts. This chain links TRBV18 with TRBJ2-7; 16 nucleotides agree with TRBD2. The V and J ends lost 3 bases and 6 bases, in that order; junction bases with no gene match: 11. The CDR3 extends over 18 amino acids. Germline CDR1 is KGHSH and CDR2 is LQKENI. DNA of the CDR3: TGTGCCAGCTCACCGGGACTAGCGGGAGGGCTTGGGAGCTGCGAGCAGTACTTC. It is translated as CASSPGLAGGLGSCEQYF.

The rearrangement links TRBV4-3 to TRBJ1-5; possible D gene TRBD1, 5 bases. The V gene lost 5 bases and the J gene lost 0 bases, with 8 bases spanning the gap. The CDR3 is 14 residues long. Germline CDR1 reads LGHNA; CDR2 reads YSLEER. CDR3 residues: CASSKGLSNQPQHF. The DNA of the CDR3 is TGCGCCAGCAGCAAGGGGCTTAGCAATCAGCCCCAGCATTTT.

Comment on this clonotype: A junction boundary mismatches the germline segment, possibly from a read error. The CDR3 region is CASSIAGGHNKQFF. The CDR3 nucleotides read TGCGCCAGCAGTATAGCGGGAGGGCACAATAAGCAGTTCTTC. The chain recombines TRBV5-1 with TRBJ2-1; TRBD2 matches at 11 bases. CDR3 size: 14 residues. Per the germline V gene, CDR1 is SGHRS and CDR2 is YFSETQ.

This clonotype has at least ten counts. This chain uses TRBV5-6 with TRBJ2-1; the D is unclear. The V gene's germline CDR1 is SGHDT and CDR2 YYEEEE. The CDR3 has 15 amino acids. The V and J ends lost 3 bases and 3 bases respectively, with 13 bases between them. The CDR3 region is CASSYGASNYNEQFF. The CDR3 DNA is TGTGCCAGCAGCTATGGAGCTTCCAACTACAATGAGCAGTTCTTC.

This clonotype was detected a few times. This chain uses TRBV24-1 with TRBJ1-6, with a weak D call TRBD1 (5 bases). Germline V gene sequence: CDR1 KGHDR, CDR2 SFDVKD. With 0 bases removed from V and 8 bases from J, the gap between germline ends came to 13 bases. The CDR3 runs to 16 residues. CDR3 bases: TGTGCCACCAGTGATTTGGGGGCGGCGGCGGATTCACCCCTCCACTTT. Protein product: CATSDLGAAADSPLHF.

In its sample, this clonotype was seen once. The rearrangement joins TRBV27 to TRBJ2-1; D is unclear. The CDR3 has 15 amino acids. Trimming took 3 bases from V and 5 from J, leaving 14 bases between them. Germline CDR1 MNHEY, CDR2 SMNVEV (reference sequence). DNA for the CDR3: TGTGCCAGCAGTTTCTGGGCGCCCGATAACAATGAGCAGTTCTTC. This encodes CASSFWAPDNNEQFF.

CDR3 sequence: CSAKLTLGADTQYF. CDR3 nucleotide sequence: TGCAGTGCCAAACTGACCCTGGGGGCAGATACGCAGTATTTT. This chain connects TRBV20-1 to TRBJ2-3; D possibly uses TRBD1 or TRBD2 (5 bases each). Germline loops: CDR1 DFQATT, CDR2 SNEGSKA (reference sequence). V lost 6 bases and J 4 bases, leaving 17 bases between the germline ends. This CDR3 is 14 amino acids long.

V usage is TRBV20-1 and J usage is TRBJ2-5; 11 bases match TRBD2. Losses at the gene ends were 0 bases for V and 4 bases for J; bases not matched to a gene: 4. The CDR3 runs 15 residues. Germline V CDR1 and CDR2: DFQATT, SNEGSKA (reference sequence). CDR3 coding DNA: TGCAGTGCTAGAGACCGGACTAGCGGGTTAGAGACCCAGTACTTC. Translation: CSARDRTSGLETQYF.

The gene calls are TRBV5-1 and TRBJ2-7; 8 positions agree with TRBD2. V lost 6 bases and J lost 3; bases outside the gene matches: 8. The CDR3 covers 14 residues. Germline lookup yields CDR1 SGHRS and CDR2 YFSETQ. CDR3 loop: CASTPGLADYEQYF. For the CDR3, the DNA is TGCGCCAGCACCCCCGGACTAGCAGACTACGAGCAGTACTTC. The entire variable domain, with the rest obtained from reference TRBV5-1 and TRBJ2-7, is as follows: KAGVTQTPRYLIKTRGQQVTLSCSPISGHRSVSWYQQTPGQGLQFLFEYFSETQRNKGNFPGRFSGRQFSNSRSEMNVSTLELGDSALYLCASTPGLADYEQYFGPGTRLTVT.

The chain joins TRBV13 to TRBJ2-5; D is unresolved. The CDR3 is 13 amino acids. CDR1 and CDR2 from the germline V gene are PRHDT and FYEKMQ (reference sequence). Trimming stripped 8 bases from V and 1 base from J, with 11 bases between. The CDR3 reads CASRTAVQETQYF. The CDR3 DNA follows: TGTGCCAGCCGGACGGCTGTCCAAGAGACCCAGTACTTC.